This T cell receptor (beta chain) was obtained from a study of cytomegalovirus exposure and HLA in healthy donors. This clone has a handful of counts. This CDR3 has 14 residues. The germline CDR1 and CDR2 sequences are MGHRA and YSYEKL. V was pared by 1 base and J by 7 bases, with 5 bases of the junction left unmatched. PCR used 60 Vbeta primers and 13 Jbeta primers. Assay used: immunoSEQ multiplex PCR; TCRdb lists only in-frame clones, some missing. The sample lists 120,000 to 150,000 clones, around two thirds seen once, with around 1.6% in the top ten. Healthy individuals who donated bone marrow served as the donors.

V and J are TRBV4-1 and TRBJ1-2, with 8 bases fitting TRBD1. Sequenced material: PBMCs. This receptor was taken from a woman aged 18 to 35 in good health and CMV-seronegative. CDR3 in DNA: TGCGCCAGCAGCCAAGGGACAGGGACGAGTGGCTACACCTTC. Translated: CASSQGTGTSGYTF.